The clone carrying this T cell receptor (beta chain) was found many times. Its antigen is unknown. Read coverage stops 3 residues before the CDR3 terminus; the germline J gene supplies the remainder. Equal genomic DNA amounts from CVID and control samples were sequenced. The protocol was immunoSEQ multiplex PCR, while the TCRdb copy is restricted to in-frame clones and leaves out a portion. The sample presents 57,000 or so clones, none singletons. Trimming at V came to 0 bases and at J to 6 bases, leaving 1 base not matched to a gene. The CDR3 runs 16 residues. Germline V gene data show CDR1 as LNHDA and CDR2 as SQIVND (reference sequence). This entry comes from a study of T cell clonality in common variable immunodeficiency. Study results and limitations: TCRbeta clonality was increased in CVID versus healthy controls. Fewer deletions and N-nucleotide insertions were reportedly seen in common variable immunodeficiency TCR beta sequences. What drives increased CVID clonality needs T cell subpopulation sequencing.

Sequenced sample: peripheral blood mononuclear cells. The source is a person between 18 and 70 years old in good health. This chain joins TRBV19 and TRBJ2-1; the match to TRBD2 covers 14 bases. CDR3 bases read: TGTGCCAGTAGTATAGAAGGGACTAGCGGGAGCAATGAG. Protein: CASSIEGTSGSNE. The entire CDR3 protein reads CASSIEGTSGSNEQFF.